The entry below describes one TCR beta chain. The conserved phenylalanine or tryptophan is not found at the CDR3 terminus, so this likely reflects a read error. This sample was taken from a study of tumor-infiltrating lymphocytes in primary liver carcinoma. Whole-study context: The study included patients who were men and women aged 30 to 69 years.

TCR beta cDNA was reverse-transcribed from around 0.55 ug of total RNA. The reaction used a constant-region primer and ProtoScript II reverse transcriptase. Three-round nested multiplex PCR performed with slightly modified ARM-PCR produced the TCR beta libraries. TCRdb reprocessed the multiplex PCR reads with MiXCR, giving one entry per CDR3 protein. The table has about 200,000 distinct CDR3 sequences, approximately 65% seen once. In addition to blood RNA drawn from unsorted whole blood, germline DNA was extracted. No patient had received treatment, and all had chronic HBV infection. The clonotype comes from a woman aged 60-70 years with primary liver carcinoma and hepatitis B virus infection. The sample was peripheral blood.

For the CDR3, the DNA is TGTGGCAGCAGCTTGGGGGATTTTCGCCAAAATTCACCCCTCCACTAT. It encodes CGSSLGDFRQNSPLHY. The chain carries TRBV11-2 and TRBJ1-6; D is possibly TRBD1 (5 bases). Germline lookup yields CDR1 SGHAT and CDR2 FQNNGV. CDR3 length: 16 amino acids.